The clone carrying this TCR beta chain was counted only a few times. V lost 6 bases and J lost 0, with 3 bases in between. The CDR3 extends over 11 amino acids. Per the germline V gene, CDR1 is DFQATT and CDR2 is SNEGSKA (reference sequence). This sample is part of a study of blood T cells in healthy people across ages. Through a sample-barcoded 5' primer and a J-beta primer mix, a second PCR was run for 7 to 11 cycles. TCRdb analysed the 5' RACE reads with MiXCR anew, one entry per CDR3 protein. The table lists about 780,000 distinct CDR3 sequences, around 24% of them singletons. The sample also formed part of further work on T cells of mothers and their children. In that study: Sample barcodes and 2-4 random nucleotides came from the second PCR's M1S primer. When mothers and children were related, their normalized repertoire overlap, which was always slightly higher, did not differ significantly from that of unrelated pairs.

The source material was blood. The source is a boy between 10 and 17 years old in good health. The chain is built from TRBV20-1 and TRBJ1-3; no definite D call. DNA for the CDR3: TGCAGTGCCCGCTCTGGAAACACCATATATTTT. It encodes CSARSGNTIYF.